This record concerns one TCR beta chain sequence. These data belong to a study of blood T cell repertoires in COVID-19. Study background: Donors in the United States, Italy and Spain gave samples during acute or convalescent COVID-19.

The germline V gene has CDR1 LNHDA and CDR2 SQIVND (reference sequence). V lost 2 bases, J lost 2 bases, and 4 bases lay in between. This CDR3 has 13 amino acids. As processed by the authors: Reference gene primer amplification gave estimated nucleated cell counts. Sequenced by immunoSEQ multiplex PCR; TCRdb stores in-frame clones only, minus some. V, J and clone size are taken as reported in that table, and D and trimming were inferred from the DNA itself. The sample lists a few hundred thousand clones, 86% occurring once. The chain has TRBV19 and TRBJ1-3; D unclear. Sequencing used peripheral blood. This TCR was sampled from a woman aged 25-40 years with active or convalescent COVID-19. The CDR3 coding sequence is TGTGCCAGTAGTATACTAACTGGAAACACCATATATTTT. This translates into CASSILTGNTIYF.